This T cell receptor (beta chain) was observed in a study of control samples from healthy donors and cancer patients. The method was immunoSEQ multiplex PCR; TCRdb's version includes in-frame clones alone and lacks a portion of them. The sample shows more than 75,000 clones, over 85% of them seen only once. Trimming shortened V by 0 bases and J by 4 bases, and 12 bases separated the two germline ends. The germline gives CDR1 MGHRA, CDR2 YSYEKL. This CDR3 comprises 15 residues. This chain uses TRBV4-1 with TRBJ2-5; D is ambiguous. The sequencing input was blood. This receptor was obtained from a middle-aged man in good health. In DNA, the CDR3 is TGCGCCAGCAGCCAAGAATCTGGCAGGCGAGAGACCCAGTACTTC. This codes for CASSQESGRRETQYF.